The clone carrying this T cell receptor beta chain was observed many times. There are 15 residues in the CDR3. CDR1 and CDR2 from the germline V gene are SGHRS and YFSETQ. The junction had 6 bases not matched to a gene; V was cut back by 4 bases and J by 4 bases. TCRdb re-analysed the RT-PCR reads in MiXCR, keeping a single row per CDR3 protein. The sample lists 650,000 to 800,000 distinct CDR3 sequences; 13% to 15% were seen once. This clonotype was sampled from a female donor in good health, serving as a healthy control. The chain recombines TRBV5-1 with TRBJ2-2; 8 nucleotides line up with TRBD1. The sequencing sample was made of memory CD4+ T cells from blood. The CDR3 DNA reads TGCGCCAGCAGCCTCGGGACAGGCACCACCGGGGAGCTGTTTTTT. Its translation is CASSLGTGTTGELFF.